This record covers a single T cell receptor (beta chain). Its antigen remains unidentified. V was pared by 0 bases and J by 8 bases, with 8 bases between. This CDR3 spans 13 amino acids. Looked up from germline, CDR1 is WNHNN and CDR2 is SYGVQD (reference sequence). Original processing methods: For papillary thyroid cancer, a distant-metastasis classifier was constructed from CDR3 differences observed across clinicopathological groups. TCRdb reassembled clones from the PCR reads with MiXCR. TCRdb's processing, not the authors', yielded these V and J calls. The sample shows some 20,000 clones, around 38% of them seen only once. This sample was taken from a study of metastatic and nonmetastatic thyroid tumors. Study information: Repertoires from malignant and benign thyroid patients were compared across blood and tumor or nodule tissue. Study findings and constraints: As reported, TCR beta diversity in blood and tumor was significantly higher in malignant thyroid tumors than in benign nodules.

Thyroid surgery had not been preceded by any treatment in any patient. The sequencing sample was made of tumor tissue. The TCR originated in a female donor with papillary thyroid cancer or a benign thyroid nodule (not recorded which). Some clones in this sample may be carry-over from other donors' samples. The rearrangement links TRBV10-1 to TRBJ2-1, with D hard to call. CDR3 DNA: TGCGCCAGCAGTGAGTCGTATTCCGATGAGCAGTTCTTC. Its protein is CASSESYSDEQFF.